The 29 T cell receptor beta chains given below trace back to one sample, sequenced in a study of T-cell reconstitution after alpha-beta-depleted transplantation in children. Unique molecular identifiers were used in preparing the TCRbeta library. TCRdb reprocessed the PCR reads via MiXCR and lists one record per CDR3 protein. The table lists around 250,000 distinct CDR3 sequences, 9.9% of them singletons, with around a tenth in the top ten. Sequenced here: PBMCs from the stem cell graft donor, sampled from the stem cell graft. These receptors were taken from a human donor who donated a stem cell graft to a child with SCID.

There are a few counts of this clonotype. The V and J genes are TRBV6-1 and TRBJ2-7; possible D gene TRBD2, 6 bases. This CDR3 region has 14 residues. Germline V lookup: CDR1 MNHNS, CDR2 SASEGT. The V end was cut by 6 bases, the J end by 0 bases, with 12 bases between. The CDR3 nucleotides read TGTGCCAGCAGCCGGGACTCCCGCTCCTACGAGCAGTACTTC. Protein sequence: CASSRDSRSYEQYF.

This clonotype was observed a few times. The rearrangement joins TRBV3-1 to TRBJ2-5, with unresolved D. CDR3 size: 12 residues. Germline assignment: CDR1 LGHDT and CDR2 YNNKEL (reference sequence). V lost 4 bases and J lost 6, with 9 bases in between. The CDR3 bases are TGTGCCAGCAGCCCGACCGAGCAGACCCAGTACTTC. Its protein product is CASSPTEQTQYF.

The CDR3, as DNA: TGTGCCAGCAGCTTAGGCCAGGGGATGGTAGATACGCAGTATTTT. This translates into CASSLGQGMVDTQYF. The genes are TRBV11-2 and TRBJ2-3; TRBD1 is a possible D gene (6 bases). CDR1 is SGHAT, CDR2 FQNNGV, per germline. Trimming shortened V by 1 base and J by 5 bases, and 13 bases separated the two germline ends. CDR3 length: 15 amino acids.

This clonotype was found a few times. The J gene is TRBJ1-2, the V gene TRBV10-3; D possibly corresponds to TRBD1 (6 bases). V dropped 8 bases and J dropped 4 bases, with 11 bases sitting between them. This CDR3 spans 12 amino acids. CDR1 and CDR2 (germline): ENHRY, SYGVKD. This CDR3 reads CAIPAGAYGYTF. CDR3 DNA: TGTGCCATCCCCGCAGGGGCCTATGGCTACACCTTC.

This clonotype was recorded a few times. The chain recombines TRBV3-1 with TRBJ2-2; D may correspond to TRBD1 or TRBD2 (7 bases each). V dropped 5 bases and J dropped 4 bases, with 14 bases sitting between them. The CDR3 is 15 amino acids. CDR1 and CDR2 from the germline V gene are LGHDT and YNNKEL (reference sequence). For the CDR3, the DNA is TGTGCCAGCAGCAAAGCGGGGACAGTCACCGGGGAGCTGTTTTTT. Its protein is CASSKAGTVTGELFF.

This clonotype was seen a handful of times. This sequence joins TRBV20-1 and TRBJ1-2; 7 bases agree with TRBD1. The V segment lost 5 bases and the J segment 6 bases; nucleotides outside the gene matches: 6. The CDR3 is made up of 12 amino acids. CDR1 is DFQATT and CDR2 is SNEGSKA in the germline V gene (reference sequence). CDR3 in DNA: TGCAGTGCTTCGACAGGGTGGGATGGCTACACCTTC. Its translation is CSASTGWDGYTF.

The CDR3 coding sequence is TGTGCCAGCAGCAACCAGGGGAACAATGAGCAGTTCTTC. It encodes CASSNQGNNEQFF. The J gene is TRBJ2-1, the V gene TRBV7-6; TRBD1 is a possible D gene (6 bases). The V gene's germline CDR1 is SGHVS and CDR2 FNYEAQ. The CDR3 consists of 13 residues. V was pared by 5 bases and J by 5 bases, with 10 bases between.

The rearrangement links TRBV12-3 or TRBV12-4 to TRBJ2-6; 12 bases line up with TRBD1. This CDR3 has 18 residues. The V segment lost 3 bases and the J segment 1 base; nucleotides outside the gene matches: 4. CDR3 sequence: CASSFLGQGASGANVLTF. CDR3 bases: TGTGCCAGCAGTTTTTTGGGACAGGGGGCGTCTGGGGCCAACGTCCTGACTTTC.

V and J are TRBV3-1 and TRBJ1-1, with D hard to call. Trimming took 1 base from V and 1 from J, leaving 22 bases between them. The germline gives CDR1 LGHDT, CDR2 YNNKEL (reference sequence). The CDR3 is 19 residues long. The CDR3: CASSQGNWGEPPGNTEAFF. The CDR3 coding sequence is TGTGCCAGCAGCCAAGGGAATTGGGGAGAACCCCCTGGGAACACTGAAGCTTTCTTT.

This rearrangement joins TRBV10-1 to TRBJ2-1, with 8 positions matching TRBD1. CDR3 length: 16 residues. Germline CDR1 and CDR2: WNHNN and SYGVQD (reference sequence). Losses at the gene ends were 5 bases for V and 4 bases for J; bases not matched to a gene: 10. The CDR3 region has the DNA TGCGCCAGCAGTAAATTCAGGACAGGGACTTACAATGAGCAGTTCTTC. It yields the protein CASSKFRTGTYNEQFF.

The chain has TRBV10-1 and TRBJ2-3; no reliable D call. With 2 bases removed from V and 1 base from J, the gap between germline ends came to 7 bases. CDR3 length equals 14 residues. Germline lookup yields CDR1 WNHNN and CDR2 SYGVQD (reference sequence). The CDR3 sequence: CASSENRGTDTQYF. CDR3 bases: TGCGCCAGCAGTGAGAACCGGGGCACAGATACGCAGTATTTT.

This clonotype was seen a few times. The chain uses TRBV7-2 and TRBJ2-7; no firm D call. Germline V CDR1 and CDR2: SGHTA, FQGNSA. The CDR3 has 12 amino acids. Trimming removed 4 bases at V and 6 bases at J, with 10 bases between. CDR3 in DNA: TGTGCCAGCAGCTCCACAGTGGTCGAGCAGTACTTC. Translated: CASSSTVVEQYF.

This clonotype came up a few times. The gene calls are TRBV20-1 and TRBJ2-3; a weak D match, TRBD1 (5 bases). Trimming shortened V by 0 bases and J by 1 base, and 14 bases separated the two germline ends. There are 16 residues in the CDR3. Per the germline V gene, CDR1 is DFQATT and CDR2 is SNEGSKA (reference sequence). CDR3 in DNA: TGCAGTGCTAGAGATTTGAGCAGGGCCCGCACAGATACGCAGTATTTT. This translates into CSARDLSRARTDTQYF.

This clonotype was counted between two and nine times. This chain joins TRBV7-2 and TRBJ2-7; D may be TRBD1 (6 bases). Deletions cut 1 base from V and 2 bases from J, with 9 bases between. CDR3 size: 14 residues. Germline-derived CDR1 and CDR2 are SGHTA and FQGNSA. CDR3 sequence (DNA): TGTGCCAGCAGCTTAGGGACAGCGGCCTACGAGCAGTACTTC. Its translation: CASSLGTAAYEQYF.

This clonotype was detected many times. The rearrangement links TRBV29-1 to TRBJ1-1; D is unclear. The CDR3 is 12 residues long. Per germline, CDR1 SQVTM and CDR2 ANQGSEA. Trimming stripped 4 bases from V and 5 bases from J, with 11 bases between. The CDR3 DNA sequence: TGCAGCGTTGGAGGAGGAGGAACTGAAGCTTTCTTT. Its protein is CSVGGGGTEAFF.

Regarding this clonotype: One junction end disagrees with the germline gene, perhaps due to a read error. The chain links TRBV7-7 to TRBJ2-5, with 8 nucleotides matching TRBD2. The CDR3 contains 13 residues. Germline V gene lookup returns CDR1 SSHAT and CDR2 FNYEAQ (reference sequence). The CDR3 reads CASSLAGLETQYF. CDR3 DNA sequence: TGTGCTAGCAGCTTAGCGGGATTGGAGACCCAGTACTTC. Full variable domain (remainder filled in from reference TRBV7-7 and TRBJ2-5): GAGVSQSPRYKVTKRGQDVTLRCDPISSHATLYWYQQALGQGPEFLTYFNYEAQPDKSGLPSDRFSAERPEGSISTLTIQRTEQRDSAMYRCASSLAGLETQYFGPGTRLLVL.

This chain uses TRBV27 with TRBJ1-1; 8 bases agree with TRBD1. The junction had 7 bases not matched to a gene; V was cut back by 2 bases and J by 11 bases. Germline lookup yields CDR1 MNHEY and CDR2 SMNVEV (reference sequence). The CDR3 loop spans 13 amino acids. The DNA for the CDR3 is TGTGCCAGCAGTTTAAAGCGGCAGGGGGCCGCTTTCTTT. It specifies CASSLKRQGAAFF.

The chain uses TRBV12-3 or TRBV12-4 and TRBJ2-1; 13 bases agree with TRBD2. The CDR3 runs 17 residues. Trimming removed 5 bases from V and 14 bases from J; junction bases left unmatched: 18. In DNA form, the CDR3 reads TGTGCCAGCAGTAACTCTCCGGGACTAGCGGGGACCCTTGGGGAGTTCTTC. This sequence encodes CASSNSPGLAGTLGEFF.

V gene TRBV20-1 combines with J gene TRBJ1-2, with D uncertain. The CDR3 totals 13 residues. The V and J ends lost 2 bases and 7 bases respectively, with 14 bases between them. In germline, CDR1 is DFQATT, CDR2 SNEGSKA (reference sequence). The CDR3: CSARNFAVFGYTF. The CDR3 DNA follows: TGCAGTGCTAGAAATTTCGCGGTTTTTGGCTACACCTTC.

The V and J genes are TRBV29-1 and TRBJ2-3; weak D call: TRBD2 (5 bases). The CDR3 totals 11 residues. The V and J ends lost 6 bases and 8 bases respectively, with 12 bases between them. Germline V gene lookup returns CDR1 SQVTM and CDR2 ANQGSEA. The CDR3 DNA follows: TGCAGCGTCATTAGCGCTGGTACGCAGTATTTT. It translates to CSVISAGTQYF.

This clonotype has at least ten counts. The V gene is TRBV6-5, the J gene TRBJ2-1; a possible D gene is TRBD2 (6 bases). CDR3 size: 14 residues. Trimming left V 4 bases short and J 5 bases short, with 12 bases between. Germline CDR1 MNHEY, CDR2 SVGAGI. This CDR3 is CASSWGEWDNEQFF. The CDR3 DNA follows: TGTGCCAGCAGTTGGGGGGAATGGGACAATGAGCAGTTCTTC.

This clonotype was seen a few times. The chain recombines TRBV6-2 or TRBV6-3 with TRBJ1-6, with D possibly being TRBD1 (5 bases). Germline V gene sequence: CDR1 MNHEY, CDR2 SVGEGT. V lost 8 bases, J lost 6 bases, and 20 bases lay in between. CDR3 length: 16 residues. CDR3 coding DNA: TGTGCCAGCTCTCTCGGGACCCTCGGAGGTAATTCACCCCTCCACTTT. It specifies CASSLGTLGGNSPLHF.

Ten or more counts support this clonotype. This chain links TRBV14 with TRBJ2-7; unclear D gene. Trimming removed 6 bases from V and 1 base from J, with 10 bases in between. CDR3 length: 13 residues. The V gene's germline CDR1 is SGHDN and CDR2 FVKESK. This chain's CDR3 is CASSLRESYEQYF. In DNA form, the CDR3 reads TGTGCCAGCAGTCTAAGGGAATCCTACGAGCAGTACTTC.

The table lists this clonotype with a few counts. V gene TRBV7-3 combines with J gene TRBJ1-1; D may be TRBD1 (5 bases). The CDR3 runs to 14 residues. Germline lookup yields CDR1 SGHTA and CDR2 FQGTGA. V lost 2 bases, J lost 2 bases, and 9 bases lay in between. The CDR3 DNA sequence: TGTGCCAGCAGCTTAGACAGATTTAACACTGAAGCTTTCTTT. Translated: CASSLDRFNTEAFF. Filled out from reference TRBV7-3 and TRBJ1-1, the complete variable domain reads GAGVSQTPSNKVTEKGKYVELRCDPISGHTALYWYRQSLGQGPEFLIYFQGTGAADDSGLPNDRFFAVRPEGSVSTLKIQRTERGDSAVYLCASSLDRFNTEAFFGQGTRLTVV.

This clonotype was counted only a few times. CDR3: CSAEDYEETQYF. The CDR3 nucleotides read TGCAGTGCTGAAGACTATGAAGAGACCCAGTACTTC. The chain uses TRBV20-1 and TRBJ2-5, with D perhaps TRBD2 (5 bases). Trimming stripped 5 bases from V and 3 bases from J, with 10 bases between. There are 12 residues in the CDR3. Germline values: CDR1 DFQATT, CDR2 SNEGSKA (reference sequence).

V is TRBV6-5 and J is TRBJ1-4, with a possible D match to TRBD1 (6 bases). This CDR3 region has 15 residues. Germline values: CDR1 MNHEY, CDR2 SVGAGI. The V end lost 2 bases, the J end lost 8 bases, and 15 bases lay between the germline ends. The CDR3 loop is CASSYNREGREKLFF. In DNA form, the CDR3 reads TGTGCCAGCAGTTACAACAGGGAGGGTCGGGAAAAACTGTTTTTT.

This clonotype was detected many times. The gene calls are TRBV9 and TRBJ2-3, with TRBD1 matching 7 bases. V lost 2 bases, J lost 0 bases, and 3 bases stayed unmatched. The CDR3 loop spans 15 amino acids. Germline values: CDR1 SGDLS, CDR2 YYNGEE. This CDR3 is CASSVLQGSTDTQYF. The CDR3 DNA reads as TGTGCCAGCAGCGTTCTACAGGGGAGCACAGATACGCAGTATTTT.

This chain uses TRBV7-9 with TRBJ1-4, with TRBD1 as a possible D gene (6 bases). Germline CDR1 is SEHNR and CDR2 is FQNEAQ (reference sequence). Trimming took off 5 bases at V and 6 bases at J, with 13 bases between the two ends. The CDR3 length is 14 residues. CDR3 nucleotides: TGTGCCAGCAGCCCGGACAGCGCAGATGAAAAACTGTTTTTT. Its protein is CASSPDSADEKLFF.

The chain uses TRBV3-1 and TRBJ1-2, with 7 bases that match TRBD1. V lost 8 bases to trimming and J lost 4 bases; unmatched junction nucleotides: 4. The CDR3 totals 12 residues. Germline values: CDR1 LGHDT, CDR2 YNNKEL (reference sequence). CDR3 nucleotides: TGTGCCAGCGGGGACAGAAGCTATGGCTACACCTTC. Its translation: CASGDRSYGYTF.